Presented here are 2 T cell receptor beta chains from one specimen sequenced in a study of HIV-infected patients and healthy controls. 450 to 600 ng RNA was reverse transcribed with alpha and beta constant-region primers. Alpha and beta chain libraries were made separately by chain-specific third strand synthesis with multiplexing indices. Using its own MiXCR run on the 5' RACE reads, TCRdb lists one record per CDR3 protein. The sample has roughly 9,000 distinct CDR3 sequences, approximately 5.3% seen once. No cell fractionation was done, so the repertoire covers all unsorted peripheral blood T cells. The sequencing sample was made of blood. The receptors were sampled from an adult in good health.

Within the sample, this clonotype is medium-sized (0.01 to 0.1%). This chain connects TRBV28 to TRBJ2-5, with a possible D match to TRBD1 (5 bases). Germline CDR1 reads MDHEN; CDR2 reads SYDVKM. The CDR3 has 14 residues. Deletions cut 5 bases from V and 5 bases from J, with 15 bases between. Written as DNA, the CDR3 is TGTGCCAGCAGTCCCCCCCAGGGCCGGGAGACCCAGTACTTC. Its translation: CASSPPQGRETQYF.

This clonotype was counted many times. The rearrangement uses TRBV27 and TRBJ1-5; D is undetermined. V was pared by 6 bases and J by 7 bases, with 19 bases between. This CDR3 has 15 amino acids. Per the germline V gene, CDR1 is MNHEY and CDR2 is SMNVEV (reference sequence). The CDR3 is CASRRLGGPGQPQHF. DNA for the CDR3: TGTGCCAGCAGGCGGCTCGGAGGACCTGGGCAGCCCCAGCATTTT.